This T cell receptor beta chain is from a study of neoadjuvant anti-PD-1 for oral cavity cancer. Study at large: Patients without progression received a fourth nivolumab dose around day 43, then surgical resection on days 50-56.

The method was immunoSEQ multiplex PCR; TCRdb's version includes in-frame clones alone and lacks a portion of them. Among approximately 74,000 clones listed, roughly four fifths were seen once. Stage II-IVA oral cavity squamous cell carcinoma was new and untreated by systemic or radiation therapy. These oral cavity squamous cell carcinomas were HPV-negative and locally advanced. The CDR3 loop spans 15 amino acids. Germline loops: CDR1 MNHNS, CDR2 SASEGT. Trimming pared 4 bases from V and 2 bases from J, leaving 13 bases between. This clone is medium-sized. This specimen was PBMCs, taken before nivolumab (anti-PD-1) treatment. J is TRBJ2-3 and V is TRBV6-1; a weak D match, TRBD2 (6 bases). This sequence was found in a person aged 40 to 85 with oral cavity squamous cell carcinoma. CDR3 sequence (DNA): TGTGCCAGCAGTGTACAGTCGGGAGACACAGATACGCAGTATTTT. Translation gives CASSVQSGDTDTQYF.